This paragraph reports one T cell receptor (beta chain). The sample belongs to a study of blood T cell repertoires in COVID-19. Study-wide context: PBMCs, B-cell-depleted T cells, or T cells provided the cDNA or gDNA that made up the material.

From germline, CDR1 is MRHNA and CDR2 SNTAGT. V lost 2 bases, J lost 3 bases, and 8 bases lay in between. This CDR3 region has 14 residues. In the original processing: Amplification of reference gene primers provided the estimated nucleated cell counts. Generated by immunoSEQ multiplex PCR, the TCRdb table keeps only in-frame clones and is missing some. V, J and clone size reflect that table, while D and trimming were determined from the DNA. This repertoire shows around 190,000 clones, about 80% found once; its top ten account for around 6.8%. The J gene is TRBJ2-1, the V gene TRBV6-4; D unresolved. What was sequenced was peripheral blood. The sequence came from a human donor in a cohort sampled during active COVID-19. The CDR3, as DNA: TGTGCCAGCAGTGACAACTGTGGCTACAATGAGCAGTTCTTC. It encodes CASSDNCGYNEQFF.